The clone carrying this T cell receptor beta chain appeared once. The CDR3 contains 15 residues. The germline V gene has CDR1 SGHAT and CDR2 FQNNGV. Trimming shortened V by 1 base and J by 2 bases, and 12 bases separated the two germline ends. Original handling: Amplified reference gene primers provided the basis for estimating nucleated cell counts. The table came from immunoSEQ multiplex PCR; TCRdb's copy has only in-frame clones and leaves some out. Clone size and V and J calls were adopted from that table, with D and trimming inferred from the DNA. The sample carries 200,000 to 300,000 clones, 75% to 90% recorded once. This specimen belongs to a study of blood T cell repertoires in COVID-19. Overall study context: From the United States, Italy and Spain came samples of acute and convalescent COVID-19. Sources were T cells, B-cell-depleted T cells, or PBMCs; the material itself was cDNA or gDNA.

This TCR came from a woman in her 40s who had recovered from COVID-19. Sequencing was done on a sample of peripheral blood. The rearrangement uses TRBV11-2 and TRBJ2-7, with D hard to call. In DNA form, the CDR3 reads TGTGCCAGCAGCTTAGGGTTCGGCGGTACCTACGAGCAGTACTTC. This codes for CASSLGFGGTYEQYF.